The subject of this entry is one T cell receptor (beta chain). This sample is drawn from a study of T cell changes during pregnancy in multiple sclerosis. Assay: immunoSEQ multiplex PCR; the TCRdb copy retains only in-frame clones and omits some. The sample has about 80,000 clones, approximately 94% seen once. CDR1 and CDR2 from the germline V gene are SGHVS and FQNEAQ. This CDR3 has 14 residues. Trimming cost V 4 bases and J 3 bases, with 13 bases left between them. The chain employs TRBV7-8 and TRBJ2-7; D possibly corresponds to TRBD1 (7 bases). Sample: peripheral blood, taken in the third trimester of pregnancy. The receptor was isolated from a female donor with multiple sclerosis, enrolled in a pregnancy study. CDR3 in amino acids: CASSSRQGGYEQYF. CDR3 coding DNA: TGTGCCAGCAGCTCGAGACAGGGAGGCTACGAGCAGTACTTC.